These 21 T cell receptor beta chains were all obtained from the same sample, sequenced in a study of blood T cell repertoires in COVID-19. The repertoire was sequenced with immunoSEQ multiplex PCR; TCRdb's copy has only in-frame clones and lacks some. The sample carries approximately 300,000 clones, around 90% recorded once. The sample comprised peripheral blood. Receptors originate from a woman aged 45-60 years with COVID-19, enrolled during active disease.

V and J are TRBV5-1 and TRBJ2-5; the D is unclear. Germline assignment: CDR1 SGHRS and CDR2 YFSETQ. This CDR3 spans 15 amino acids. Between the trimmed V and J ends, which lost 0 bases and 3 bases, there was a span of 12 bases. CDR3 protein: CASSLGAGIEETQYF. The CDR3 region has the DNA TGCGCCAGCAGCTTGGGGGCTGGTATCGAAGAGACCCAGTACTTC.

The chain has TRBV11-3 and TRBJ2-3; TRBD2 agrees at 13 bases. Germline CDR1 reads SGHNT; CDR2 reads YENEEA. The CDR3 length is 17 residues. V shed 1 base and J 3 bases; nucleotides not matched to a gene: 4. This CDR3 is CASSLGTSGRVTDTQYF. The CDR3 DNA is TGTGCCAGCAGCTTAGGGACTAGCGGGAGAGTTACAGATACGCAGTATTTT.

The V call is TRBV7-3, the J call TRBJ1-1, with 8 bases fitting TRBD1. The CDR3 totals 14 residues. Germline CDR1 and CDR2: SGHTA and FQGTGA. Unmatched junction bases numbered 3, after V lost 5 bases and J lost 1 base. CDR3 residues: CASSVGTGNTEAFF. For the CDR3, the DNA is TGTGCCAGCAGCGTCGGGACAGGGAACACTGAAGCTTTCTTT. Full variable domain (outside the CDR3, taken from reference TRBV7-3 and TRBJ1-1): GAGVSQTPSNKVTEKGKYVELRCDPISGHTALYWYRQSLGQGPEFLIYFQGTGAADDSGLPNDRFFAVRPEGSVSTLKIQRTERGDSAVYLCASSVGTGNTEAFFGQGTRLTVV.

This CDR3 is CASSFGTVPNQPQHF. In DNA form, the CDR3 reads TGTGCCAGCAGCTTCGGGACAGTCCCCAATCAGCCCCAGCATTTT. The genes are TRBV7-9 and TRBJ1-5, with 7 bases identical to TRBD1. V lost 3 bases to trimming and J lost 3 bases; unmatched junction nucleotides: 5. The V gene's germline CDR1 is SEHNR and CDR2 FQNEAQ (reference sequence). The CDR3 sequence is 15 residues long.

This clone was detected only once. This sequence joins TRBV6-4 and TRBJ2-7; 7 bases agree with TRBD2. Per germline, CDR1 MRHNA and CDR2 SNTAGT. The CDR3 contains 16 residues. V dropped 4 bases and J dropped 0; count of bases not matched to a gene: 9. The DNA of the CDR3 is TGTGCCAGCAGTGGGCCAGCGGGACCACTCTCCTACGAGCAGTACTTC. Translating it yields CASSGPAGPLSYEQYF.

The chain employs TRBV5-1 and TRBJ2-2; TRBD1 is a possible D gene (6 bases). The CDR3 has 15 residues. Germline assignment: CDR1 SGHRS and CDR2 YFSETQ. V dropped 1 base and J dropped 4 bases, with 11 bases sitting between them. The CDR3 DNA sequence: TGCGCCAGCAGCTTGCAGGGGTCTGGCACCGGGGAGCTGTTTTTT. As protein: CASSLQGSGTGELFF.

The gene calls are TRBV7-3 and TRBJ2-5; D gene uncertain. The V end lost 7 bases, the J end lost 10 bases, and 7 bases lay between the germline ends. The CDR3 has 9 amino acids. CDR1 and CDR2 from the germline V gene are SGHTA and FQGTGA. This CDR3 is CASINSQYF. In nucleotides, the CDR3 is TGTGCCAGCATTAATAGCCAGTACTTC.

The chain recombines TRBV19 with TRBJ1-5; TRBD1 is a possible D gene (6 bases). Looked up from germline, CDR1 is LNHDA and CDR2 is SQIVND (reference sequence). V lost 4 bases and J lost 2, with 15 bases in between. This CDR3 has 16 amino acids. The CDR3 region has the DNA TGTGCCAGTAGTACCCGGAGCGGGGGGCGCAATCAGCCCCAGCATTTT. It specifies CASSTRSGGRNQPQHF.

The rearrangement joins TRBV24-1 to TRBJ2-2; 13 nucleotides line up with TRBD2. Germline V lookup: CDR1 KGHDR, CDR2 SFDVKD. V dropped 4 bases and J dropped 7; count of bases not matched to a gene: 8. The CDR3 sequence is 17 residues long. For the CDR3, the DNA is TGTGCCACCAGTGACCAGGGGACTAGCGGGACTAGCGGGGAGCTGTTTTTT. This encodes CATSDQGTSGTSGELFF.

The chain couples TRBV9 to TRBJ2-7; the match to TRBD1 covers 8 bases. Germline assignment: CDR1 SGDLS and CDR2 YYNGEE. The CDR3 has 16 residues. J lost 0 bases, V lost 4 bases, and 9 bases had no gene match. CDR3 protein: CASSPFPGTGSYEQYF. CDR3 DNA: TGTGCCAGCAGCCCGTTCCCCGGGACAGGCTCCTACGAGCAGTACTTC. The whole variable domain, remainder taken from reference TRBV9 and TRBJ2-7, is DSGVTQTPKHLITATGQRVTLRCSPRSGDLSVYWYQQSLDQGLQFLIQYYNGEERAKGNILERFSAQQFPDLHSELNLSSLELGDSALYFCASSPFPGTGSYEQYFGPGTRLTVT.

The rearrangement uses TRBV18 and TRBJ1-4, with a possible D match to TRBD1 (6 bases). V gave up 3 bases and J gave up 8 bases, with 10 bases separating them. The CDR3 has 13 residues. The germline V gene has CDR1 KGHSH and CDR2 LQKENI. The CDR3 sequence is CASSPAQGEKLFF. For the CDR3, the DNA is TGTGCCAGCTCACCGGCCCAGGGGGAAAAACTGTTTTTT.

V usage is TRBV6-4 and J usage is TRBJ2-1; TRBD2 might be the D (6 bases). The V gene lost 4 bases and the J gene lost 7 bases, with 17 bases spanning the gap. The CDR3 is 15 amino acids. In germline, CDR1 is MRHNA, CDR2 SNTAGT. CDR3 amino acids: CASSGRGLRGNEQFF. The CDR3 DNA reads as TGTGCCAGCAGTGGGCGAGGCCTCCGGGGGAATGAGCAGTTCTTC.

Here the CDR3 DNA reads TGTGCCTGGAACAATATGAACACTGAAGCTTTCTTT. Its translation: CAWNNMNTEAFF. The rearrangement uses TRBV30 and TRBJ1-1; D remains ambiguous. This CDR3 is built from 12 residues. The germline V gene has CDR1 GTSNPN and CDR2 SVGIG (reference sequence). V was cut by 4 bases and J by 0 bases, with 6 bases left in between.

The V gene is TRBV7-2, the J gene TRBJ1-6; TRBD1 matches at 11 bases. V lost 1 base and J lost 7; bases outside the gene matches: 3. Germline assignment: CDR1 SGHTA and CDR2 FQGNSA. The CDR3 is 16 amino acids. The CDR3 DNA reads TGTGCCAGCAGCTTAGAATGGACAGGGGGCAATTCACCCCTCCACTTT. As protein: CASSLEWTGGNSPLHF.

This chain links TRBV18 with TRBJ2-1; TRBD2 agrees at 10 bases. With V trimmed by 2 bases and J by 1 base, 5 bases remained unmatched. The CDR3 runs to 17 residues. CDR1 KGHSH and CDR2 LQKENI come from the germline V gene. CDR3 bases: TGTGCCAGCTCACCATTCCCAGCGGGGGGGTCCTACAATGAGCAGTTCTTC. Protein: CASSPFPAGGSYNEQFF.

The genes are TRBV11-2 and TRBJ2-1, with 10 bases lining up with TRBD2. V trimming: 0 bases; J trimming: 7 bases; junction bases outside the gene matches: 6. This CDR3 spans 16 amino acids. Germline CDR1 and CDR2: SGHAT and FQNNGV. Here the CDR3 DNA reads TGTGCCAGCAGCTTAGATCTAGCGGGAGTCATTAATGAGCAGTTCTTC. It specifies CASSLDLAGVINEQFF.

The genes are TRBV7-2 and TRBJ1-1, with TRBD1 identical over 8 bases. V dropped 0 bases and J dropped 0; count of bases not matched to a gene: 9. Germline CDR1 is SGHTA and CDR2 is FQGNSA. The CDR3 loop spans 18 amino acids. This CDR3 reads CASSLADGTGRLNTEAFF. In nucleotides, the CDR3 is TGTGCCAGCAGCTTAGCAGACGGGACAGGAAGACTGAACACTGAAGCTTTCTTT.

This clone was counted a few times. This chain joins TRBV14 and TRBJ1-3, with TRBD1 identical over 9 bases. Germline lookup yields CDR1 SGHDN and CDR2 FVKESK. V lost 2 bases and J lost 9; bases outside the gene matches: 8. CDR3 length: 15 amino acids. CDR3 sequence: CASSQLTGGGSTIYF. In nucleotides, the CDR3 is TGTGCCAGCAGCCAACTTACAGGGGGCGGTAGCACCATATATTTT. Full variable domain (remainder filled in from reference TRBV14 and TRBJ1-3): EAGVTQFPSHSVIEKGQTVTLRCDPISGHDNLYWYRRVMGKEIKFLLHFVKESKQDESGMPNNRFLAERTGGTYSTLKVQPAELEDSGVYFCASSQLTGGGSTIYFGEGSWLTVV.

This clone was recorded only once. The chain links TRBV12-3 or TRBV12-4 to TRBJ2-7; D is undetermined. Trimming removed 2 bases from V and 6 bases from J, with 8 bases in between. This CDR3 has 12 amino acids. The CDR3 reads CASSLIGSEQYF. For the CDR3, the DNA is TGTGCCAGCAGTTTAATCGGTAGCGAGCAGTACTTC.

This clone was observed a handful of times. The chain's CDR3 is CASSEIPGSPNQPQHF. The CDR3 DNA reads as TGTGCCAGCAGCGAGATTCCCGGGTCTCCCAATCAGCCCCAGCATTTT. The rearrangement uses TRBV11-2 and TRBJ1-5; D ambiguous. The CDR3 runs 16 residues. V was trimmed by 5 bases and J by 3 bases, leaving 17 bases between them. Per the germline V gene, CDR1 is SGHAT and CDR2 is FQNNGV.

The chain has TRBV2 and TRBJ2-7; 8 bases fit TRBD1. Germline CDR1 and CDR2: SNHLY and FYNNEI. The CDR3 is 12 amino acids. V lost 6 bases to trimming and J lost 6 bases; unmatched junction nucleotides: 4. The chain's CDR3 is CASRATGGEQYF. The CDR3 region has the DNA TGTGCCAGCAGGGCAACAGGGGGCGAGCAGTACTTC.